One TCR beta chain is described in this entry. V shed 1 base and J shed 0 bases, with 7 bases lying between them. Per germline, CDR1 SGHTA and CDR2 FQGNSA. The CDR3 is 14 amino acids. Clones were read by immunoSEQ multiplex PCR, and TCRdb kept only the in-frame ones, dropping some. Altogether about 120,000 clones are present, roughly nine tenths being singletons, with the ten largest covering roughly 7.9%. This entry belongs to a study of blood T cell repertoires in COVID-19. Study as a whole: PBMCs, B-cell-depleted T cells, or T cells provided the cDNA or gDNA that made up the material.

Sequenced sample: peripheral blood. The rearrangement links TRBV7-2 to TRBJ2-7, with D tentatively TRBD1 (5 bases). The receptor was isolated from a man between 65 and 85 years old who had recovered from COVID-19. CDR3: CASSLDRNSYEQYF. The DNA for the CDR3 is TGTGCCAGCAGCTTAGACAGGAACTCCTACGAGCAGTACTTC.